Presented here are 25 T cell receptor beta chains from one specimen sequenced in a study of T cells in tuberculosis. Time point denoted: new active TB diagnosis, blood taken before or within 7 days of starting treatment. Assay used: immunoSEQ multiplex PCR; TCRdb lists only in-frame clones, some missing. The sample carries under 40,000 clones, more than 75% recorded once. This specimen consisted of PBMCs, obtained at tuberculosis diagnosis. Receptor source: an adult with tuberculosis.

The chain combines TRBV5-6 with TRBJ2-7; 10 nucleotides align to TRBD1. The CDR3 length is 15 residues. Germline V CDR1 and CDR2: SGHDT, YYEEEE. The J segment lost 7 bases and the V segment lost 4 bases, leaving 11 bases of the junction unmatched. Here the CDR3 reads CASSVGQTGGREQYF. In DNA, the CDR3 is TGTGCCAGCAGCGTGGGGCAGACAGGGGGCAGGGAGCAGTACTTC.

The chain couples TRBV4-1 to TRBJ2-7; perhaps TRBD2 as D (5 bases). Trimming pared 2 bases from V and 3 bases from J, leaving 11 bases between. The CDR3 length is 14 residues. Germline V lookup: CDR1 MGHRA, CDR2 YSYEKL. CDR3 nucleotides: TGCGCCAGCAGCCAACCCTTCGAGGGCTACGAGCAGTACTTC. This translates into CASSQPFEGYEQYF.

In this sample, this clone turned up a few times. The rearrangement links TRBV5-1 to TRBJ2-5; 9 bases map to TRBD2. This CDR3 has 15 residues. Germline CDR1 SGHRS, CDR2 YFSETQ. V lost 3 bases and J lost 1; bases outside the gene matches: 4. CDR3 region: CASSSSGAFQETQYF. The CDR3 DNA follows: TGCGCCAGCAGCTCTAGCGGGGCCTTCCAAGAGACCCAGTACTTC. The variable domain in full, with the rest retrieved from reference TRBV5-1 and TRBJ2-5, is KAGVTQTPRYLIKTRGQQVTLSCSPISGHRSVSWYQQTPGQGLQFLFEYFSETQRNKGNFPGRFSGRQFSNSRSEMNVSTLELGDSALYLCASSSSGAFQETQYFGPGTRLLVL.

This chain joins TRBV28 and TRBJ1-5; 7 bases are shared with TRBD1. This CDR3 comprises 14 residues. Germline V gene sequence: CDR1 MDHEN, CDR2 SYDVKM. V shed 6 bases, J shed 7 bases, and the junction held 9 bases outside the gene matches. In nucleotides, the CDR3 is TGTGCCAGCAGAGACGCAGGGGGGCAGCAGCCCCAGCATTTT. Translating it yields CASRDAGGQQPQHF.

CDR3 sequence: CASSQDPTSGLAGGETQYF. The CDR3 nucleotides read TGCGCCAGCAGCCAAGATCCGACATCGGGACTAGCGGGAGGAGAGACCCAGTACTTC. The chain uses TRBV4-1 and TRBJ2-5; TRBD2 matches 15 bases. Germline loops: CDR1 MGHRA, CDR2 YSYEKL. V lost 0 bases, J lost 4 bases, and 9 bases stayed unmatched. The CDR3 loop spans 19 amino acids.

The V call is TRBV29-1, the J call TRBJ2-7; 9 bases are shared with TRBD1. V trimming: 2 bases; J trimming: 2 bases; junction bases outside the gene matches: 7. CDR1 and CDR2 (germline): SQVTM, ANQGSEA. The CDR3 runs to 15 residues. In DNA form, the CDR3 reads TGCAGCGTTGAATCCCCGGGACAGGGACCCTACGAGCAGTACTTC. This sequence encodes CSVESPGQGPYEQYF.

The chain joins TRBV27 to TRBJ2-1; TRBD2 agrees at 7 bases. With 6 bases clipped from V and 9 bases from J, the junction kept 8 bases outside the gene matches. CDR3 length: 13 residues. The germline CDR1 and CDR2 sequences are MNHEY and SMNVEV (reference sequence). CDR3 nucleotide sequence: TGTGCCAGCAGCCTTTATGGGGAGGGTGAGCAGTTCTTC. Translating it yields CASSLYGEGEQFF.

The rearrangement links TRBV7-8 to TRBJ2-7; TRBD1 matches at 7 bases. Germline assignment: CDR1 SGHVS and CDR2 FQNEAQ. The CDR3 runs 14 residues. J was trimmed by 4 bases and V by 5 bases; bases with no gene match: 8. CDR3 sequence (DNA): TGTGCCAGCAGCCCCCCGACAGGGACGTACGAGCAGTACTTC. It codes for CASSPPTGTYEQYF.

The chain combines TRBV4-1 with TRBJ1-6; a possible D gene is TRBD1 (5 bases). The germline V gene encodes CDR1 MGHRA and CDR2 YSYEKL. This CDR3 comprises 16 residues. V was pared by 0 bases and J by 6 bases, with 12 bases between. The CDR3 nucleotides read TGCGCCAGCAGCCAAGAGGGACTTTCCGGTAATTCACCCCTCCACTTT. Translation: CASSQEGLSGNSPLHF.

The J gene is TRBJ2-1, the V gene TRBV27, with D maybe TRBD1 (6 bases). Germline V gives CDR1 MNHEY, CDR2 SMNVEV (reference sequence). The CDR3 has 14 amino acids. Trimming removed 2 bases from V and 7 bases from J, with 12 bases in between. For the CDR3, the DNA is TGTGCCAGCAGTTTAGTGCGAAGGGGGAATGAGCAGTTCTTC. As protein: CASSLVRRGNEQFF.

The rearrangement joins TRBV14 to TRBJ2-7; 8 nucleotides align to TRBD2. This CDR3 contains 14 residues. Germline V CDR1 and CDR2: SGHDN, FVKESK. V lost 4 bases and J lost 5; bases outside the gene matches: 7. CDR3 in DNA: TGTGCCAGCAGCCCCAGCGGGAGAATCAACGAGCAGTACTTC. Protein: CASSPSGRINEQYF.

This sequence joins TRBV9 and TRBJ2-7; a weak D match, TRBD1 (6 bases). V was shortened by 0 bases and J by 6 bases, with 10 bases between the two germline ends. The CDR3 is made up of 13 amino acids. The V gene's germline CDR1 is SGDLS and CDR2 YYNGEE. The CDR3 region is CASSVVRGSEQYF. The CDR3 nucleotides are TGTGCCAGCAGCGTAGTGAGGGGGTCCGAGCAGTACTTC.

J is TRBJ1-2 and V is TRBV21-1. TRBV21-1 is annotated as a pseudogene. This CDR3 contains 20 residues. CDR3 in amino acids: CASSKGRGGVQGQLNYGYTF. As DNA, the CDR3 is TGTGCCAGCAGCAAAGGGCGTGGGGGGGTACAGGGCCAGTTAAACTATGGCTACACCTTC.

The rearrangement joins TRBV9 to TRBJ1-1, with D perhaps matching TRBD1 (5 bases). The CDR3 totals 15 residues. V lost 3 bases, J lost 5 bases, and 17 bases lay in between. Germline V lookup: CDR1 SGDLS, CDR2 YYNGEE. The CDR3 protein is CASSASWGGRTEAFF. The DNA for the CDR3 is TGTGCCAGCAGCGCCTCCTGGGGGGGAAGGACTGAAGCTTTCTTT.

The rearrangement uses TRBV7-8 and TRBJ1-1; perhaps TRBD1 as D (5 bases). The germline V gene encodes CDR1 SGHVS and CDR2 FQNEAQ. The CDR3 spans 17 residues. The V end lost 2 bases, the J end lost 3 bases, and 19 bases lay between the germline ends. The DNA for the CDR3 is TGTGCCAGCAGCTTACGAATGTTCGTGGGGGAGGACACTGAAGCTTTCTTT. Translating gives CASSLRMFVGEDTEAFF.

V and J are TRBV4-1 and TRBJ1-2; D unresolved. V shed 6 bases and J shed 0 bases, with 14 bases lying between them. The CDR3 has 15 amino acids. The V gene's germline CDR1 is MGHRA and CDR2 YSYEKL. DNA of the CDR3: TGCGCCAGCAGTCTCCTAATTGTAGCTAACTATGGCTACACCTTC. It yields the protein CASSLLIVANYGYTF.

V is TRBV7-8 and J is TRBJ1-2, with 8 bases identical to TRBD1. J lost 2 bases, V lost 3 bases, and 11 bases had no gene match. The germline V gene encodes CDR1 SGHVS and CDR2 FQNEAQ. The length of the CDR3 is 17 residues. CDR3 sequence: CASSLPAGTGTNYGYTF. DNA for the CDR3: TGTGCCAGCAGCTTGCCCGCCGGGACAGGTACCAACTATGGCTACACCTTC.

This chain connects TRBV5-1 to TRBJ2-3; 9 bases match TRBD1. The CDR3 spans 16 residues. The germline V gene has CDR1 SGHRS and CDR2 YFSETQ. J lost 1 base, V lost 5 bases, and 8 bases had no gene match. The chain's CDR3 is CASSAMTGGGTDTQYF. CDR3 sequence (DNA): TGCGCCAGCAGTGCAATGACAGGGGGTGGCACAGATACGCAGTATTTT.

The chain recombines TRBV28 with TRBJ2-7, with TRBD1 matching 7 bases. V was pared by 4 bases and J by 10 bases, with 16 bases of the junction left unmatched. This CDR3 region has 15 residues. Germline loops: CDR1 MDHEN, CDR2 SYDVKM. This CDR3 reads CASSSVRTGTLQQYF. CDR3 sequence (DNA): TGTGCCAGCAGTTCAGTGAGGACAGGCACCCTACAACAGTACTTC.

This clone was seen only a few times. The chain joins TRBV28 to TRBJ1-2; possible D gene TRBD1, 5 bases. Trimming shortened V by 4 bases and J by 4 bases, and 16 bases separated the two germline ends. The CDR3 has 15 residues. Germline CDR1 is MDHEN and CDR2 is SYDVKM. The CDR3 coding sequence is TGTGCCAGCAGTTCCCAGGGAGGTGGTAGCTATGGCTACACCTTC. It encodes CASSSQGGGSYGYTF.

The chain recombines TRBV6-1 with TRBJ1-1; D is undetermined. The V gene's germline CDR1 is MNHNS and CDR2 SASEGT. The V gene lost 7 bases and the J gene lost 4 bases, with 19 bases spanning the gap. The CDR3 covers 15 residues. CDR3 nucleotide sequence: TGTGCCAGCACCGAGGGTCGGGCGGGAGGCACTGAAGCTTTCTTT. Its protein is CASTEGRAGGTEAFF.

This chain links TRBV7-8 with TRBJ2-1, with TRBD2 matching over 11 bases. Trimming took 1 base from V and 4 from J; bases not matched to a gene: 6. CDR1 is SGHVS, CDR2 FQNEAQ, per germline. The CDR3 consists of 17 residues. The CDR3, as DNA: TGTGCCAGCAGCTTAGGACTAGCGGGGACCATATACAATGAGCAGTTCTTC. Its translation is CASSLGLAGTIYNEQFF.

The chain has TRBV28 and TRBJ1-5; TRBD1 might be the D (5 bases). Germline assignment: CDR1 MDHEN and CDR2 SYDVKM. The V and J ends lost 6 bases and 4 bases respectively, with 13 bases between them. This CDR3 has 14 residues. The CDR3 DNA sequence: TGTGCCAGCAGACAGGACGGGGGGAATCAGCCCCAGCATTTT. It is translated as CASRQDGGNQPQHF.

This chain uses TRBV14 with TRBJ2-3; D gene unclear. The ends were cut back, 4 bases at V and 8 bases at J, with 16 bases in the middle. The CDR3 is made up of 14 amino acids. Germline V lookup: CDR1 SGHDN, CDR2 FVKESK. The CDR3 loop reads CASSPSVILATQYF. CDR3 sequence (DNA): TGTGCCAGCAGCCCGAGCGTGATATTGGCTACGCAGTATTTT.

The gene calls are TRBV9 and TRBJ2-1, with TRBD2 identical over 10 bases. The germline V gene encodes CDR1 SGDLS and CDR2 YYNGEE. After removal of 3 bases from V and 8 bases from J, the junction contained 11 bases not matched to a gene. The length of the CDR3 is 16 residues. The CDR3 region is CASSDVAGGPSDEQFF. CDR3 in DNA: TGTGCCAGCAGCGATGTAGCGGGGGGCCCCTCCGATGAGCAGTTCTTC.